This note documents a single T cell receptor (beta chain) sequence. Its antigen is as yet unknown. These data are taken from a study of CD8+CD57+ T cells in acquired aplastic anemia. On the study more broadly: Reads per healthy sample averaged about 10.8 million (CD4+) and 11.0 million (CD8+). Broader study findings: With respect to CD8+ Simpson's diversity, patients and controls did not differ significantly.

Genomic DNA templated the TCR beta VDJ and CDR3 profiling. TCRdb re-analysed the reads in MiXCR, keeping a single row per CDR3 protein. This repertoire shows about 170,000 distinct CDR3 sequences, roughly 40% found once; its top ten account for about 1.1%. The sequencing sample was made of sorted CD4+, CD8+, or CD8+CD57+ T cells (not recorded which) from PBMCs. This TCR derives from a human donor in good health.

Written as DNA, the CDR3 is TGTGCCAGCAGCCGTGGGACTAGCGGGAGTCAGCCCTACGAGCAGTACTTC. This encodes CASSRGTSGSQPYEQYF. This rearrangement joins TRBV3-1 to TRBJ2-7, with 14 bases identical to TRBD2. V lost 4 bases and J lost 2; bases outside the gene matches: 7. The CDR3 consists of 17 residues. The germline V gene encodes CDR1 LGHDT and CDR2 YNNKEL (reference sequence).